This paragraph reports one T cell receptor (beta chain). What it recognizes is unknown. With baseline, cycle 4 day 1, and cycle 7 day 1 as timepoints, blood was sampled. This record comes from a study of OX40 agonist ivuxolimab in advanced cancers. Study-level background: Ivuxolimab, an agonistic anti-OX40 (CD134) antibody, was given to patients. Study-wide results and limits: More expanded clones were found, on average, in CD8+ than in CD4+ T cells. It was not determined which antigens were specifically recognized by the peripheral T cells that had undergone clonal expansion.

Germline V gives CDR1 SNHLY, CDR2 FYNNEI. The length of the CDR3 is 17 residues. The V segment lost 7 bases and the J segment 1 base; nucleotides outside the gene matches: 10. Generated by immunoSEQ multiplex PCR, the TCRdb table keeps only in-frame clones and is missing some. The table shows tens of thousands of clones, with roughly nine tenths occurring only once. The chain couples TRBV2 to TRBJ2-1; 10 bases agree with TRBD1. This sequence was found in an adult with an advanced solid tumor such as melanoma, head and neck, liver or kidney cancer. Sequenced here: CD4+ or CD8+ T cells sorted from blood, sampled in a trial of the OX40 agonist ivuxolimab. The CDR3 here is CASKWTGGIISYNEQFF. CDR3 in DNA: TGTGCCAGCAAGTGGACAGGGGGGATTATTTCCTACAATGAGCAGTTCTTC.